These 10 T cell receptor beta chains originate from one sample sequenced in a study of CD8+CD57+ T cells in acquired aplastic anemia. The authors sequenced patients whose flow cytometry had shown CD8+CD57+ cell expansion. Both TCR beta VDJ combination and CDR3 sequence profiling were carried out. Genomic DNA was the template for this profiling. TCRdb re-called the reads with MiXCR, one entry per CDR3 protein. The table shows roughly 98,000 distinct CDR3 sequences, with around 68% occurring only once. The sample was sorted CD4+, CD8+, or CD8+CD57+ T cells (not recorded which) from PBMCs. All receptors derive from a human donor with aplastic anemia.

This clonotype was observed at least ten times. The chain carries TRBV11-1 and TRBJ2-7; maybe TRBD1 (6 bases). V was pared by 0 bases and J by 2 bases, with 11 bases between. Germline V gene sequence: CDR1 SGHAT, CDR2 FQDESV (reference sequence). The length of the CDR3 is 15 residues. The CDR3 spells CASSLAPDSTYEQYF. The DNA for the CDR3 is TGTGCCAGCAGCTTAGCTCCGGACAGCACCTACGAGCAGTACTTC.

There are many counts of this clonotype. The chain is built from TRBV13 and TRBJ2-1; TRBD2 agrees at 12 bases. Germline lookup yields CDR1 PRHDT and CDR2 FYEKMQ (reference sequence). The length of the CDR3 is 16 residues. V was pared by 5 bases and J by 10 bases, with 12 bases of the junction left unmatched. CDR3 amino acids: CASSPWTSGVPGEQFF. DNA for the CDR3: TGTGCCAGCAGCCCCTGGACTAGCGGGGTACCAGGGGAGCAGTTCTTC.

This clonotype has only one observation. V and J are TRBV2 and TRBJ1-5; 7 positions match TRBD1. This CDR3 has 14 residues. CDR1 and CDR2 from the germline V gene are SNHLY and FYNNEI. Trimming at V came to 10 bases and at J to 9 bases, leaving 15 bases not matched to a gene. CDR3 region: CATHTGAGEGPQHF. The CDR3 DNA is TGTGCCACTCACACAGGGGCGGGGGAGGGGCCCCAGCATTTT.

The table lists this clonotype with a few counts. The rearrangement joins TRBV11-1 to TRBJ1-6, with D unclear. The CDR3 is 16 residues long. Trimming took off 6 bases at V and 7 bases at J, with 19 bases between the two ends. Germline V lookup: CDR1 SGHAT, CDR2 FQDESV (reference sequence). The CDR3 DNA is TGTGCCAGCAGTCCTAGCGGCGGATCCGTAAATTCACCCCTCCACTTT. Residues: CASSPSGGSVNSPLHF.

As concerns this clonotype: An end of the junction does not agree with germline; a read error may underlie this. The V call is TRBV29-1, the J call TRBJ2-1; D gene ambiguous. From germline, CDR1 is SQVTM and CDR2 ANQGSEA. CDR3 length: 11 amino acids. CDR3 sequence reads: CSAHSGNEQLF. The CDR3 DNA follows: TGCAGCGCACATTCAGGAAATGAGCAGCTCTTC.

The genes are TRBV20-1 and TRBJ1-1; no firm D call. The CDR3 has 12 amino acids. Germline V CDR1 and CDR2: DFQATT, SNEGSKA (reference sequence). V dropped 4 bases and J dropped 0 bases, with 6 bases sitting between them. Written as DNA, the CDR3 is TGCAGTGCTATAGGCATGAACACTGAAGCTTTCTTT. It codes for CSAIGMNTEAFF.

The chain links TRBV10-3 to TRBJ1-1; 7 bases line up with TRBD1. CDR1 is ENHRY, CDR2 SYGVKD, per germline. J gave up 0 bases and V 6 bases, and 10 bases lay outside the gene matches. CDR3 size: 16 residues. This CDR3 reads CAISLTRQGMNTEAFF. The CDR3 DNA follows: TGTGCCATCAGCCTCACCAGACAGGGCATGAACACTGAAGCTTTCTTT.

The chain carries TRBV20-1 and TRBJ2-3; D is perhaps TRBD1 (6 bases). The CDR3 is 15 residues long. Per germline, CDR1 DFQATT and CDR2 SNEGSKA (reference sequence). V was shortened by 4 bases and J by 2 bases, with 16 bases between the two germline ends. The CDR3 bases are TGCAGTGCTACGAACCCACGACAGGACACAGATACGCAGTATTTT. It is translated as CSATNPRQDTDTQYF.

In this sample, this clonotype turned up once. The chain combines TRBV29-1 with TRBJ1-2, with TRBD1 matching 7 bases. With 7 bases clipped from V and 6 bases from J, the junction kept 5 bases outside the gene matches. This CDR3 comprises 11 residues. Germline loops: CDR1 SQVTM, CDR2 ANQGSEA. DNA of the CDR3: TGCAGCGGAAGGACAGGACATGGCTACACCTTC. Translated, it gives CSGRTGHGYTF. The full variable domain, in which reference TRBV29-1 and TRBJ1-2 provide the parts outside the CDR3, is SAVISQKPSRDICQRGTSLTIQCQVDSQVTMMFWYRQQPGQSLTLIATANQGSEATYESGFVIDKFPISRPNLTFSTLTVSNMSPEDSSIYLCSGRTGHGYTFGSGTRLTVV.

CDR3 protein: CASGRATQETQHF. The CDR3 region has the DNA TGTGCCAGCGGTCGGGCGACCCAAGAGACCCAGCATTTT. The chain has TRBV2 and TRBJ1-5; D remains unclear. Trimming stripped 8 bases from V and 11 bases from J, with 19 bases between. Looked up from germline, CDR1 is SNHLY and CDR2 is FYNNEI. This CDR3 has 13 residues.